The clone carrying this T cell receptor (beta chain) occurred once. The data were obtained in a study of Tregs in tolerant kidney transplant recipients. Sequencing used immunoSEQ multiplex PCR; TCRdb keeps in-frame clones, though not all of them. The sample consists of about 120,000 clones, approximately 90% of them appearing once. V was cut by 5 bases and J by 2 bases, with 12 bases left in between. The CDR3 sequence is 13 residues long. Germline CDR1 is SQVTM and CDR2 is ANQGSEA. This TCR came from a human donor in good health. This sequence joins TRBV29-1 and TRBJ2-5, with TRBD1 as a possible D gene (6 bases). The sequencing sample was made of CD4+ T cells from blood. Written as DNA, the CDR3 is TGCAGCGTTATTACCGACAGGCAAGAGACCCAGTACTTC. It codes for CSVITDRQETQYF.